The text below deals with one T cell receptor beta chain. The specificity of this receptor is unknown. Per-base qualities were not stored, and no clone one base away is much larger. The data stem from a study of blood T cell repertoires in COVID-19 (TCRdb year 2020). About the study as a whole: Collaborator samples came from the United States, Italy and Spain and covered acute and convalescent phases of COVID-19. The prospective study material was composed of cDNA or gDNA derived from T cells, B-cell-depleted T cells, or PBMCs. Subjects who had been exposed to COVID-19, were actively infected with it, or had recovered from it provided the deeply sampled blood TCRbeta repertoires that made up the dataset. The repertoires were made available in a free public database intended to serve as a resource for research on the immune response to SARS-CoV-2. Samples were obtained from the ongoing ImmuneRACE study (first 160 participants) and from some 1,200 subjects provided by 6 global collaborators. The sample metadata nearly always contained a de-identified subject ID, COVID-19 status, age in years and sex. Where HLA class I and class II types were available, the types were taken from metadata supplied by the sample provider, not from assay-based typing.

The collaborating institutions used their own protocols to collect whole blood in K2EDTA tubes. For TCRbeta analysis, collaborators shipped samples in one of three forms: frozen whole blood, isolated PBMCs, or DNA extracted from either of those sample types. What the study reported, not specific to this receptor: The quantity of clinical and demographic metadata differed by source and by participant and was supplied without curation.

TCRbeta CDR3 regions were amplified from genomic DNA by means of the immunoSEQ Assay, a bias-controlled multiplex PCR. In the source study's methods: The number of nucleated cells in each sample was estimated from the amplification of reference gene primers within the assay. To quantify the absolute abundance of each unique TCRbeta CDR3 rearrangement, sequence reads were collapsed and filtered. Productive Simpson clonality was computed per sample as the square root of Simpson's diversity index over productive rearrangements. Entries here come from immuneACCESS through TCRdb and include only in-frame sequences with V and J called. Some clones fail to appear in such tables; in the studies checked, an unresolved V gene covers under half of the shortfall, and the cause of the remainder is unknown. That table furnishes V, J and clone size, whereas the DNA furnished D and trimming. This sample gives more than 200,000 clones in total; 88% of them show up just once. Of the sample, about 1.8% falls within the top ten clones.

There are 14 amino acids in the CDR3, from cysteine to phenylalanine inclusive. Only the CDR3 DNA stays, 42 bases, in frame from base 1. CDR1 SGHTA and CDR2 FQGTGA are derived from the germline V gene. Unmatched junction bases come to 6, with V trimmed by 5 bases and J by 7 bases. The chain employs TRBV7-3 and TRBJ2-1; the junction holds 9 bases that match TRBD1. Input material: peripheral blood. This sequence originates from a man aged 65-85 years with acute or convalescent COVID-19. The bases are TGTGCCAGCAGCCCCACGGGACAGGGAAATGAGCAGTTCTTC. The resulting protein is CASSPTGQGNEQFF.